What follows are 13 T cell receptor beta chains derived from one specimen sequenced in a study of vaccination and CD4 T cells after COVID-19. The Oncomine TCR Beta short-read assay generated sequence data from the DNA of cultured CD4+ T cells. In TCRdb, the PCR reads were re-called with MiXCR into one record per CDR3 protein. The sample contains roughly 19,000 distinct CDR3 sequences, around 63% of which appear only once. No antigens are known for them. The treatment here: approximately 9-day PBMC culture with coronavirus spike peptide pools or control peptides (ViraFEST assay). Specimen: CD4+ T cells from blood, cultured in vitro. The receptor source for this set is a human donor who had recovered from COVID-19.

This clonotype has a handful of counts. This sequence joins TRBV20-1 and TRBJ2-1, with no clear D. Germline assignment: CDR1 DFQATT and CDR2 SNEGSKA (reference sequence). Trimming cost V 2 bases and J 3 bases, with 11 bases left between them. This CDR3 spans 14 amino acids. The CDR3 loop is CSARSQSYYNEQFF. The DNA of the CDR3 is TGCAGTGCTAGATCGCAGTCTTACTACAATGAGCAGTTCTTC.

The chain employs TRBV6-1 and TRBJ2-2; 7 bases agree with TRBD1. The CDR3 contains 14 residues. J was trimmed by 3 bases and V by 10 bases; bases with no gene match: 8. Germline V lookup: CDR1 MNHNS, CDR2 SASEGT. The CDR3 sequence is CATSRDRDTGELFF. In nucleotides, the CDR3 is TGTGCCACGTCCCGGGACAGAGACACCGGGGAGCTGTTTTTT.

This clonotype was picked up a small number of times. This chain uses TRBV2 with TRBJ1-5, with D perhaps matching TRBD1 (5 bases). The ends were cut back, 1 base at V and 6 bases at J, with 13 bases in the middle. Germline V gene data show CDR1 as SNHLY and CDR2 as FYNNEI. This CDR3 has 15 residues. The CDR3 nucleotides read TGTGCCAGCAGTGAAGTAAGGGGTTCAAGTCAGCCCCAGCATTTT. Translation gives CASSEVRGSSQPQHF. The variable domain in full, with the rest retrieved from reference TRBV2 and TRBJ1-5, is EPEVTQTPSHQVTQMGQEVILRCVPISNHLYFYWYRQILGQKVEFLVSFYNNEISEKSEIFDDQFSVERPDGSNFTLKIRSTKLEDSAMYFCASSEVRGSSQPQHFGDGTRLSIL.

This clonotype was observed a few times. This rearrangement joins TRBV21-1 to TRBJ2-7; the table's D call TRBD2 went unverified against the DNA. TRBV21-1 is a documented pseudogene. The CDR3 loop spans 15 amino acids. This chain's CDR3 is CASSKGEGINYEQYF. CDR3 in DNA: TGTGCCAGCAGCAAAGGCGAGGGAATCAACTACGAGCAGTACTTC.

The chain employs TRBV6-1 and TRBJ1-1, with 7 bases matching TRBD1. V shed 5 bases, J shed 5 bases, and the junction held 8 bases outside the gene matches. CDR1 and CDR2 from the germline V gene are MNHNS and SASEGT. This CDR3 comprises 14 residues. In nucleotides, the CDR3 is TGTGCCAGCAGTCCAGGGGGAGAACCTACTGAAGCTTTCTTT. It encodes CASSPGGEPTEAFF.

This chain uses TRBV20-1 with TRBJ2-2; weak D call: TRBD1 (5 bases). The germline CDR1 and CDR2 sequences are DFQATT and SNEGSKA (reference sequence). The CDR3 runs to 13 residues. Trimming removed 3 bases from V and 5 bases from J, with 10 bases in between. CDR3 sequence: CSASQGWTGELFF. The DNA of the CDR3 is TGCAGTGCTAGCCAGGGTTGGACCGGGGAGCTGTTTTTT.

The chain has TRBV6-1 and TRBJ2-1; 9 bases fit TRBD1. CDR3 size: 16 residues. V gave up 6 bases and J gave up 5 bases; unmatched junction bases: 11. Germline V lookup: CDR1 MNHNS, CDR2 SASEGT. Written as DNA, the CDR3 is TGTGCCAGCAGACCCAGATCGGGGACAGGGAACAATGAGCAGTTCTTC. Protein product: CASRPRSGTGNNEQFF.

V and J are TRBV7-2 and TRBJ1-2; D not resolved. Germline loops: CDR1 SGHTA, CDR2 FQGNSA. V was cut by 3 bases and J by 1 base, with 0 bases left in between. This CDR3 contains 11 residues. The CDR3 region has the DNA TGTGCCAGCAGCTTTAACTATGGCTACACCTTC. Protein product: CASSFNYGYTF.

The V and J genes are TRBV6-1 and TRBJ1-6, with D tentatively TRBD1 (5 bases). This CDR3 contains 14 residues. The germline V gene has CDR1 MNHNS and CDR2 SASEGT. Trimming pared 6 bases from V and 8 bases from J, leaving 14 bases between. CDR3 DNA sequence: TGTGCCAGCAGCAGGGAGCAGCCAGATTCACCCCTCCACTTT. Protein product: CASSREQPDSPLHF.

V and J are TRBV6-1 and TRBJ1-6; no clear D. The germline V gene encodes CDR1 MNHNS and CDR2 SASEGT. Trimming left V 7 bases short and J 0 bases short, with 22 bases between. This CDR3 is 19 amino acids long. The CDR3 DNA follows: TGTGCCAGCACCACCCAAGGGTCCGGCCTAAGCTCCTATAATTCACCCCTCCACTTT. Amino acids: CASTTQGSGLSSYNSPLHF.

The chain recombines TRBV20-1 with TRBJ1-1; TRBD1 is a possible D gene (6 bases). The V end was cut by 0 bases, the J end by 6 bases, with 11 bases between. The CDR3 runs to 13 residues. The germline V gene has CDR1 DFQATT and CDR2 SNEGSKA (reference sequence). The CDR3 reads CSARDQQGAEAFF. The CDR3 nucleotides are TGCAGTGCTAGAGATCAACAGGGAGCTGAAGCTTTCTTT.

The CDR3 coding sequence is TGTGCCAGCAGCTTTCCGGGACGTGAAGCTTTCTTT. Translation gives CASSFPGREAFF. The rearrangement links TRBV7-9 to TRBJ1-1; tentatively, D is TRBD1 (5 bases). The ends were cut back, 3 bases at V and 7 bases at J, with 9 bases in the middle. The CDR3 runs 12 residues. In germline, CDR1 is SEHNR, CDR2 FQNEAQ (reference sequence).

The chain combines TRBV20-1 with TRBJ1-1; D is possibly TRBD1 (5 bases). CDR1 and CDR2 (germline): DFQATT, SNEGSKA (reference sequence). V was trimmed by 5 bases and J by 1 base, leaving 11 bases between them. The CDR3 contains 13 residues. The CDR3 bases are TGCAGTGCTTCCAGTGGGACGAACACTGAAGCTTTCTTT. This sequence encodes CSASSGTNTEAFF.